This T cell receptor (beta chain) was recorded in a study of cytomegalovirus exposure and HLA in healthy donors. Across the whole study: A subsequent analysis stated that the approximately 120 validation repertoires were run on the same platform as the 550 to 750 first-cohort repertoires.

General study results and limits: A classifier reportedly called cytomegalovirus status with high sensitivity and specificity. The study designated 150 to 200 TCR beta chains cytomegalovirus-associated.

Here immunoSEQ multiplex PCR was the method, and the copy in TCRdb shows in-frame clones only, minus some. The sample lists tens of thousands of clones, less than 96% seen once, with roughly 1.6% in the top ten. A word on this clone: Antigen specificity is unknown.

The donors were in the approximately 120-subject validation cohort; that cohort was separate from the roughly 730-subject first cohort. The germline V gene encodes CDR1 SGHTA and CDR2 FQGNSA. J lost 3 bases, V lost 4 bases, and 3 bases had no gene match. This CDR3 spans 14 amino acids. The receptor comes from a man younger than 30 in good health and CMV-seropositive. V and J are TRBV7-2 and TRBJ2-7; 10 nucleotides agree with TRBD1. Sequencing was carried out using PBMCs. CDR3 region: CASSSGQGVYEQYF. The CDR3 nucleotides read TGTGCCAGCAGCTCCGGACAGGGGGTCTACGAGCAGTACTTC.